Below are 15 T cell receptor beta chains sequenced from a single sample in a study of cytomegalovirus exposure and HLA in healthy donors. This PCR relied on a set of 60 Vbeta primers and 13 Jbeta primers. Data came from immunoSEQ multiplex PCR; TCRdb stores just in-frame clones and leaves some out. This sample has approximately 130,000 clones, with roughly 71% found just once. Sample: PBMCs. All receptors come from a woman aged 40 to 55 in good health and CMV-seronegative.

The CDR3 reads CSGIGEGYTF. DNA of the CDR3: TGCAGTGGTATCGGAGAGGGCTACACCTTC. The chain carries TRBV20-1 and TRBJ1-2; no clear D gene. Per the germline V gene, CDR1 is DFQATT and CDR2 is SNEGSKA (reference sequence). Trimming took off 7 bases at V and 8 bases at J, with 11 bases between the two ends. This CDR3 is built from 10 residues.

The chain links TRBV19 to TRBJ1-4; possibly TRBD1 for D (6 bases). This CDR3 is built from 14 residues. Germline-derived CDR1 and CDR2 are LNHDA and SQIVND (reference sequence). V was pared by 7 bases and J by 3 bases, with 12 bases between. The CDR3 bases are TGTGCCAGTACCGTCGGGACACCTAATGAAAAACTGTTTTTT. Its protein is CASTVGTPNEKLFF.

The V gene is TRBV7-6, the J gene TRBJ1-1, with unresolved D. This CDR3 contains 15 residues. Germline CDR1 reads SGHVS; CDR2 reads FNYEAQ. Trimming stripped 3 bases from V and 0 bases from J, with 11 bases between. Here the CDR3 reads CASSLGSNMNTEAFF. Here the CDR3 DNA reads TGTGCCAGCAGCTTGGGGAGCAACATGAACACTGAAGCTTTCTTT.

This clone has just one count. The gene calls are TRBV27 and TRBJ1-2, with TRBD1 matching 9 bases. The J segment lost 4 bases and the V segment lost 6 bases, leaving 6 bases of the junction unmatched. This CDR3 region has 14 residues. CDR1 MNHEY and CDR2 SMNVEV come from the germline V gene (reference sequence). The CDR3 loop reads CASRRTGALYGYTF. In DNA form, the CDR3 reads TGTGCCAGCAGGAGGACAGGGGCCCTCTATGGCTACACCTTC.

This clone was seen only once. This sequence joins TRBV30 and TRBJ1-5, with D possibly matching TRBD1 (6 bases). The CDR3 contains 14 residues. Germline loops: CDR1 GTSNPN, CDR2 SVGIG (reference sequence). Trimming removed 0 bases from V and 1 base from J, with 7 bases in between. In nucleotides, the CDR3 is TGTGCCTGGAGTGTAGGGGGAAGCAATCAGCCCCAGCATTTT. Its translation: CAWSVGGSNQPQHF.

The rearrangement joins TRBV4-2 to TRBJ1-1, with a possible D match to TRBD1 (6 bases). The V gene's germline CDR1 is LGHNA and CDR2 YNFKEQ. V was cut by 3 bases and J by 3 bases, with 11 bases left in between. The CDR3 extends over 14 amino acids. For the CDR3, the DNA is TGTGCCAGCAGCCACAGGGGTTGGGACACTGAAGCTTTCTTT. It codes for CASSHRGWDTEAFF.

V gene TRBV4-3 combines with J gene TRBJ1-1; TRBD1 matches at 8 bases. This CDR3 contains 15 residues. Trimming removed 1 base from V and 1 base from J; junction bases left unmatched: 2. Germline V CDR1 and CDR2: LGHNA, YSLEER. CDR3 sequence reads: CASSQGDRRNTEAFF. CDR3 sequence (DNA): TGCGCCAGCAGCCAAGGGGACAGGCGGAACACTGAAGCTTTCTTT.

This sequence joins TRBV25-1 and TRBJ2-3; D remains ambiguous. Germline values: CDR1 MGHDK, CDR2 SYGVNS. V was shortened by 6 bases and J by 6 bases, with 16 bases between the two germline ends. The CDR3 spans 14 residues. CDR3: CASRPTTDRDTQYF. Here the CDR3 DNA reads TGTGCCAGCAGACCGACAACAGATCGGGATACGCAGTATTTT.

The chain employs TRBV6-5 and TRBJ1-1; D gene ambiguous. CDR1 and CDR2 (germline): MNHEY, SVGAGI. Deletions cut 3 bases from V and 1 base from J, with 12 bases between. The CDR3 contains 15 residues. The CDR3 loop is CASSYTTPANTEAFF. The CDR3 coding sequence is TGTGCCAGCAGTTATACGACACCCGCGAACACTGAAGCTTTCTTT.

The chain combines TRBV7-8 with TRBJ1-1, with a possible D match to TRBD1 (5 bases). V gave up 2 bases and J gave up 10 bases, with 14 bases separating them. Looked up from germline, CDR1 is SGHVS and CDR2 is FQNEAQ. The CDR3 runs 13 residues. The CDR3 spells CASSLPSVGGAFF. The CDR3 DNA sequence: TGTGCCAGCAGCTTACCCTCGGTCGGGGGAGCTTTCTTT.

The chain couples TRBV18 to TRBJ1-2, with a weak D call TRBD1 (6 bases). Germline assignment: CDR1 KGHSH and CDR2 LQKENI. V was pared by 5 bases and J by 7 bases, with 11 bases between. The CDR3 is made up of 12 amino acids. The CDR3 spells CASSGDTGGYTF. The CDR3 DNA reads TGTGCCAGCTCAGGGGACACGGGTGGCTACACCTTC.

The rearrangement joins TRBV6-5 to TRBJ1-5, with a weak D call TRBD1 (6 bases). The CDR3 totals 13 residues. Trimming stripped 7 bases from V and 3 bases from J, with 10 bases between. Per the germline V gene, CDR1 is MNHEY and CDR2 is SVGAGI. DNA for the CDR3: TGTGCCAGCACGGGGGGGCCCAATCAGCCCCAGCATTTT. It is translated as CASTGGPNQPQHF.

CDR3 amino acids: CATLLTDVVGYTF. The CDR3 DNA reads TGTGCCACCTTATTGACAGACGTGGTCGGCTACACCTTC. The V gene is TRBV28, the J gene TRBJ1-2, with D possibly matching TRBD1 (5 bases). The CDR3 runs 13 residues. The germline gives CDR1 MDHEN, CDR2 SYDVKM. With 10 bases removed from V and 8 bases from J, the gap between germline ends came to 20 bases.

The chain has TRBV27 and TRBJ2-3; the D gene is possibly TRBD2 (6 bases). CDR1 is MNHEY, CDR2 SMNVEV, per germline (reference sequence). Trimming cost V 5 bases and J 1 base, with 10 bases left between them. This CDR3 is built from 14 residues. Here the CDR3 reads CASSPLARTDTQYF. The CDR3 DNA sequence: TGTGCCAGCAGTCCACTAGCCCGCACAGATACGCAGTATTTT.

DNA of the CDR3: TGTGCCAGCAGGGAACCGGGACAGGGCACAGATACGCAGTATTTT. This encodes CASREPGQGTDTQYF. This rearrangement joins TRBV6-1 to TRBJ2-3; TRBD1 matches 8 bases. The junction had 6 bases not matched to a gene; V was cut back by 6 bases and J by 1 base. This CDR3 region has 15 residues. CDR1 is MNHNS and CDR2 is SASEGT in the germline V gene.